This T cell receptor (beta chain) was identified during a study of graft-versus-host responses after intestinal transplantation. Turning to the study itself: Transplants given to recipients were multivisceral, liver-intestinal, or isolated intestinal.

The V and J ends lost 6 bases and 0 bases respectively, with 15 bases between them. The germline CDR1 and CDR2 sequences are LNHDA and SQIVND (reference sequence). This CDR3 spans 16 amino acids. Study results and limitations: Peak levels of circulating GvH clones tracked with early post-transplant HvG declines. Recipient marrow contained GvH clones, some of which appeared first in ileum or blood.

As concerns this clone: The antigen is not known.

Repertoires were generated with immunoSEQ multiplex PCR, while TCRdb's copy carries only in-frame clones and drops some. The table includes some 45,000 clones, roughly 90% detected once. Sequencing was performed on PBMCs, taken 524 days after transplant. This clonotype originated in a human patient who received an intestinal transplant, so some T cells may come from the graft donor. The chain is built from TRBV19 and TRBJ1-5; tentative D call: TRBD1 (5 bases). In nucleotides, the CDR3 is TGTGCCAGTAGCACAAATCGACAGCCTAGCAATCAGCCCCAGCATTTT. This translates into CASSTNRQPSNQPQHF. Full variable domain (rest looked up from reference TRBV19 and TRBJ1-5): DGGITQSPKYLFRKEGQNVTLSCEQNLNHDAMYWYRQDPGQGLRLIYYSQIVNDFQKGDIAEGYSVSREKKESFPLTVTSAQKNPTAFYLCASSTNRQPSNQPQHFGDGTRLSIL.